Listed below are T cell receptor beta chains from one sample, sequenced in a study of cytomegalovirus exposure and HLA in healthy donors. The data were produced by immunoSEQ multiplex PCR, yet TCRdb's version contains in-frame clones alone and is incomplete. The sample includes around 94,000 clones, around four fifths seen only once; the top ten take 2.5% to 3%. The sequencing sample was made of PBMCs. The receptor source for this set is a man aged 40-49 years in good health and CMV-seronegative. The CDR3 runs from the conserved cysteine through the conserved F or W. The D gene is left open where the match is weak. Expanded clones get a size class; other rows say once, few or many, or leave the size out.

v_gene: TRBV19
abundance: NA
j_gene: TRBJ2-5
d_gene: NA
CDR3nt: TGTGCCAGTAGACTCCAAGGGGGTTCTCAAGAGACCCAGTACTTC
CDR3aa: CASRLQGGSQETQYF

v_gene: TRBV11-2
abundance: NA
j_gene: TRBJ2-3
d_gene: NA
CDR3nt: TGTGCCAGCAGCCCCTACCTTCTGGCGGGGTGGACAGATACGCAGTATTTT
CDR3aa: CASSPYLLAGWTDTQYF

v_gene: TRBV6-6
abundance: NA
j_gene: TRBJ2-1
d_gene: NA
CDR3nt: TGTGCCAGCAGCCGGGAGTCGACTGAGCAGTTCTTC
CDR3aa: CASSRESTEQFF

v_gene: TRBV12-2
abundance: once
j_gene: TRBJ2-7
d_gene: NA
CDR3nt: TGTGCAAGTCGCTTACTCAGTCGAGTAGGGGACAGGGAAATGCCTACGCCCTACGAGCAGTACTTC
CDR3aa: CASRLLSRVGDREMPTPYEQYF

v_gene: TRBV7-3
abundance: once
j_gene: TRBJ2-3
d_gene: NA
CDR3nt: TGTGCCAGCAGCTTAACAGTCAGGGCCACAGATACGCAGTATTTT
CDR3aa: CASSLTVRATDTQYF

v_gene: TRBV7-3
abundance: once
j_gene: TRBJ1-2
d_gene: NA
CDR3nt: TGTGCCAGCAGCTCGGATAGGGCGGGGGCCTATGGCTACACCTTC
CDR3aa: CASSSDRAGAYGYTF

v_gene: TRBV2
abundance: NA
j_gene: TRBJ1-1
d_gene: NA
CDR3nt: TGTGCCAGCAGTGAGCAGGGAGGAATGAACACTGAAGCTTTCTTT
CDR3aa: CASSEQGGMNTEAFF

v_gene: TRBV6-6
abundance: NA
j_gene: TRBJ2-5
d_gene: TRBD2
CDR3nt: TGTGCCAGCAGTCATGGGACTAGCGGCGAGACCCAGTACTTC
CDR3aa: CASSHGTSGETQYF

v_gene: TRBV6-6
abundance: medium-sized
j_gene: TRBJ1-2
d_gene: NA
CDR3nt: TGTGCCAGCACCCCGCTAGTTTCCTATGGCTACACCTTC
CDR3aa: CASTPLVSYGYTF

v_gene: TRBV11-2
abundance: NA
j_gene: TRBJ2-7
d_gene: TRBD1
CDR3nt: TGTGCCAGCAGCCCCGGGACAGGCTACGAGCAGTACTTC
CDR3aa: CASSPGTGYEQYF

v_gene: TRBV4-1
abundance: NA
j_gene: TRBJ2-1
d_gene: TRBD1
CDR3nt: TGCGCCAGCAGCCCCGGGACAGGGTTCGACAATGAGCAGTTCTTC
CDR3aa: CASSPGTGFDNEQFF

v_gene: TRBV4-3
abundance: NA
j_gene: TRBJ1-6
d_gene: NA
CDR3nt: TGCGCCAGCAGCCGAAAAAGGAGCTCCTATAATTCACCCCTCCACTTT
CDR3aa: CASSRKRSSYNSPLHF

v_gene: TRBV10-3
abundance: NA
j_gene: TRBJ2-7
d_gene: NA
CDR3nt: TGTGCCATCAGTGAGCCCACGTCCGGTAGTACGAAGCAGTACTTC
CDR3aa: CAISEPTSGSTKQYF

v_gene: TRBV6-6
abundance: NA
j_gene: TRBJ2-5
d_gene: TRBD2
CDR3nt: TGTGCCAGCAGTTGGGCGGGGGGGCACGAGACCCAGTACTTC
CDR3aa: CASSWAGGHETQYF

v_gene: TRBV7-2
abundance: NA
j_gene: TRBJ2-5
d_gene: NA
CDR3nt: TGTGCCAGCAGCCTACTCCAGGGGGGAGTGACCCAGTACTTC
CDR3aa: CASSLLQGGVTQYF

v_gene: TRBV5-1
abundance: NA
j_gene: TRBJ1-6
d_gene: TRBD1
CDR3nt: TGCGCCAGCAGCTTGGAGCTACAGGGGTGGAATTCACCCCTCCACTTT
CDR3aa: CASSLELQGWNSPLHF

v_gene: TRBV5-1
abundance: NA
j_gene: TRBJ1-1
d_gene: TRBD1
CDR3nt: TGCGCCAGCTCGGGGACAGGGACTGAAGCTTTCTTT
CDR3aa: CASSGTGTEAFF

v_gene: TRBV7-2
abundance: NA
j_gene: TRBJ2-1
d_gene: NA
CDR3nt: TGTGCCAGCAGCTCAGGATCGGCTAGCCCCTACAATGAGCAGTTCTTC
CDR3aa: CASSSGSASPYNEQFF

v_gene: TRBV27
abundance: NA
j_gene: TRBJ2-1
d_gene: TRBD2
CDR3nt: TGTGCCAGCAAACATCCAAAAGCGGGGGGGACCTACAATGAGCAGTTCTTC
CDR3aa: CASKHPKAGGTYNEQFF

v_gene: TRBV5-6
abundance: NA
j_gene: TRBJ2-3
d_gene: TRBD1
CDR3nt: TGTGCCAGCAGCCGAGGGACAGGGCGTACTACGCAGTATTTT
CDR3aa: CASSRGTGRTTQYF

v_gene: TRBV5-4
abundance: NA
j_gene: TRBJ2-1
d_gene: NA
CDR3nt: TGTGCCAGCAGCTTTGTGACTACAACCTACAATGAGCAGTTCTTC
CDR3aa: CASSFVTTTYNEQFF

v_gene: TRBV5-5
abundance: NA
j_gene: TRBJ2-7
d_gene: NA
CDR3nt: TGTGCCAGCAGCTTGGAAGGGAGGAGCTCCTACGAGCAGTACTTC
CDR3aa: CASSLEGRSSYEQYF

v_gene: TRBV19
abundance: once
j_gene: TRBJ2-7
d_gene: NA
CDR3nt: TGTGCCAGTAGTAGAAACAGCCAGACAGACTACGAGCAGTACTTC
CDR3aa: CASSRNSQTDYEQYF

v_gene: TRBV5-1
abundance: NA
j_gene: TRBJ1-5
d_gene: TRBD1
CDR3nt: TGCGCCAGCAGCTTAAACACAGGGGGCAATCAGCCCCAGCATTTT
CDR3aa: CASSLNTGGNQPQHF

v_gene: TRBV5-8
abundance: medium-sized
j_gene: TRBJ1-2
d_gene: NA
CDR3nt: TGTGCCAGCAGCTTGGTCGGAGGATTTTATGGCTACACCTTC
CDR3aa: CASSLVGGFYGYTF

v_gene: TRBV6-5
abundance: NA
j_gene: TRBJ1-1
d_gene: NA
CDR3nt: TGTGCCAGCAGCTATCGAGGGGAGGGGAACACTGAAGCTTTCTTT
CDR3aa: CASSYRGEGNTEAFF